Listed below are T cell receptor beta chains from one sample, sequenced in a study of OX40 agonist ivuxolimab in advanced cancers. Using immunoSEQ multiplex PCR, the repertoire was profiled, and TCRdb retains in-frame clones only, with some absent. The sample has around 140,000 clones; roughly 91% are singletons. The specimen was CD4+ or CD8+ T cells sorted from blood, collected in a trial of the OX40 agonist ivuxolimab. The receptors come from an adult with an advanced solid tumor such as melanoma, head and neck, liver or kidney cancer. The CDR3 runs from the conserved cysteine through the conserved F or W. Fields, in order: J gene, V gene, clone size, D gene, CDR3 protein, CDR3 DNA. The D gene is left open where the match is weak. Some rows mark clone size as missing; the rest say once, few, many or name a class of expanded clone.

j_call: TRBJ1-1
v_call: TRBV9
clone_size: few
d_call: .
cdr3_aa: CASSVDRAGVTEAFF
cdr3_nt: TGTGCCAGCAGCGTAGACCGGGCAGGGGTCACTGAAGCTTTCTTT

j_call: TRBJ1-6
v_call: TRBV6-6
clone_size: .
d_call: .
cdr3_aa: CASSYGETNSPLHF
cdr3_nt: TGTGCCAGCAGTTATGGAGAGACAAATTCACCCCTCCACTTT

j_call: TRBJ2-1
v_call: TRBV19
clone_size: .
d_call: TRBD2
cdr3_aa: CASRVTSGPYNEQFF
cdr3_nt: TGTGCCAGTAGGGTGACTAGCGGGCCTTACAATGAGCAGTTCTTC

j_call: TRBJ1-2
v_call: TRBV10-3
clone_size: .
d_call: TRBD1
cdr3_aa: CAISGSNQGAIYGYTF
cdr3_nt: TGTGCCATCAGCGGCTCGAATCAGGGGGCGATCTATGGCTACACCTTC

j_call: TRBJ2-1
v_call: TRBV7-3
clone_size: .
d_call: .
cdr3_aa: CASSLRREYNEQFF
cdr3_nt: TGTGCCAGCAGCTTAAGGCGGGAATACAATGAGCAGTTCTTC

j_call: TRBJ2-3
v_call: TRBV5-1
clone_size: .
d_call: .
cdr3_aa: CASSLAGGVTPQYF
cdr3_nt: TGCGCCAGCAGCTTGGCTGGCGGGGTTACCCCGCAGTATTTT

j_call: TRBJ2-5
v_call: TRBV5-1
clone_size: .
d_call: .
cdr3_aa: CASSVTRETQYF
cdr3_nt: TGCGCCAGCAGCGTTACTAGGGAGACCCAGTACTTC

j_call: TRBJ2-1
v_call: TRBV5-1
clone_size: .
d_call: .
cdr3_aa: CASSLDKISEQFF
cdr3_nt: TGCGCCAGCAGCTTGGACAAAATTAGTGAGCAGTTCTTC

j_call: TRBJ2-2
v_call: TRBV11-2
clone_size: once
d_call: .
cdr3_aa: CASSFLLTGELFF
cdr3_nt: TGTGCCAGCAGCTTTTTGCTCACCGGGGAGCTGTTTTTT

j_call: TRBJ2-3
v_call: TRBV19
clone_size: .
d_call: TRBD2
cdr3_aa: CASSSRATSGGSTDTQYF
cdr3_nt: TGTGCCAGTAGTTCCCGCGCCACTAGCGGGGGGAGCACAGATACGCAGTATTTT

j_call: TRBJ1-2
v_call: TRBV11-2
clone_size: .
d_call: .
cdr3_aa: CASSFGQWGDYGYTF
cdr3_nt: TGTGCCAGCAGCTTTGGACAGTGGGGGGACTATGGCTACACCTTC

j_call: TRBJ1-2
v_call: TRBV2
clone_size: .
d_call: TRBD1
cdr3_aa: CASSPGQTNYGYTF
cdr3_nt: TGTGCCAGCAGCCCGGGACAGACTAACTATGGCTACACCTTC

j_call: TRBJ2-7
v_call: TRBV5-4
clone_size: once
d_call: TRBD1
cdr3_aa: CASKRTGVYEQYF
cdr3_nt: TGTGCCAGCAAAAGGACAGGGGTCTACGAGCAGTACTTC

j_call: TRBJ1-1
v_call: TRBV5-1
clone_size: .
d_call: TRBD1
cdr3_aa: CASSIGTAIEAFF
cdr3_nt: TGCGCCAGCAGCATCGGGACAGCTATTGAAGCTTTCTTT